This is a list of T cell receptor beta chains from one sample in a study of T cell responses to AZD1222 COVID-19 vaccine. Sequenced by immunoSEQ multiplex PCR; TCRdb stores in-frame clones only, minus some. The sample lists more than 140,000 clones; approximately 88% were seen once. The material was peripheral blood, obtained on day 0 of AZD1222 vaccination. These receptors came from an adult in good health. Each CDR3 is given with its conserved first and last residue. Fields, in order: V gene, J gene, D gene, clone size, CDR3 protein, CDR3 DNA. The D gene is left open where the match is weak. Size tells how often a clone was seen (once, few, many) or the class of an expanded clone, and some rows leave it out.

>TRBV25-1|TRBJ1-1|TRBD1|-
CASCGLGGAAAFF
TGTGCCAGCTGCGGATTAGGGGGCGCGGCGGCTTTCTTT
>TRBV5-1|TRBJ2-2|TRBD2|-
CASSLGAGVETGELFF
TGCGCCAGCAGCTTGGGAGCGGGAGTGGAAACCGGGGAGCTGTTTTTT
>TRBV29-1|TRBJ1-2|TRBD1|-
CSVTQGAGGYTF
TGCAGCGTGACGCAGGGGGCGGGTGGCTACACCTTC
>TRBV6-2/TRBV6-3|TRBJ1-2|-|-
CASSSENYGYTF
TGTGCCAGCAGTTCAGAGAACTATGGCTACACCTTC
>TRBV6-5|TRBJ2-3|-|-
CASSLDGKSTDTQYF
TGTGCCAGCAGTCTCGACGGAAAAAGCACAGATACGCAGTATTTT
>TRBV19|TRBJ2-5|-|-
CASSIGQRQETQYF
TGTGCCAGTAGTATAGGTCAAAGGCAAGAGACCCAGTACTTC
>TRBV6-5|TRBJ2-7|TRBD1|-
CASSTGAYEQYF
TGTGCCAGCAGTACAGGGGCCTACGAGCAGTACTTC
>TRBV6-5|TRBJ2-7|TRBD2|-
CASWGGEGYEQYF
TGTGCCAGTTGGGGGGGGGAAGGGTACGAGCAGTACTTC
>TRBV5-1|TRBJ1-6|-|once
CASSSSSYNSPLHF
TGCGCCAGCAGCTCCAGCTCCTATAATTCACCCCTCCACTTT
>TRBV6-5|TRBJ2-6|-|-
CAIRGAGANVLTF
TGTGCCATCCGGGGAGCTGGGGCCAACGTCCTGACTTTC
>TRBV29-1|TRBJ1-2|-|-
CSVSSQGDYGYTF
TGCAGCGTTTCAAGTCAAGGAGACTATGGCTACACCTTC
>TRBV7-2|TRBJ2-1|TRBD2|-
CASSPYPGLAGVNEQFF
TGTGCCAGCAGCCCATACCCCGGACTAGCGGGAGTCAATGAGCAGTTCTTC
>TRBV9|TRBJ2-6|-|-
CASSVTDGGANVLTF
TGTGCCAGCAGCGTTACGGACGGCGGGGCCAACGTCCTGACTTTC
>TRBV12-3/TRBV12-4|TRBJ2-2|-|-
CASTMTAPGELFF
TGTGCCAGCACTATGACAGCCCCCGGGGAGCTGTTTTTT
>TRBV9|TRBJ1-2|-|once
CASSVDDGSGGYTF
TGTGCCAGCAGCGTAGATGACGGGTCGGGTGGCTACACCTTC
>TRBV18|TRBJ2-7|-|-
CASSPRDRPSYEQYF
TGTGCCAGCTCACCACGGGACCGCCCCTCCTACGAGCAGTACTTC
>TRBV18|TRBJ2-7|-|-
CASSPEFPREDEEYEQYF
TGTGCCAGCTCACCAGAATTTCCGCGTGAAGATGAAGAATACGAGCAGTACTTC
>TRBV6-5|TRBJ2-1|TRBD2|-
CASSRLATYNEQFF
TGTGCCAGCAGCCGACTAGCGACCTACAATGAGCAGTTCTTC
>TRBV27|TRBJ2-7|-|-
CASSTRQSEQYF
TGTGCCAGCAGTACTCGACAGTCCGAGCAGTACTTC
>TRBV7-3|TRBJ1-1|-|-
CASSFEMNTEAFF
TGTGCCAGCAGCTTTGAGATGAACACTGAAGCTTTCTTT
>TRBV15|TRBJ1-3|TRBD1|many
CATSGRDSRNTIYF
TGTGCCACCAGCGGCCGGGACAGCAGAAACACCATATATTTT
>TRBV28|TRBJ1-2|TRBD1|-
CASSLGQVYGYTF
TGTGCCAGCAGTTTGGGACAGGTCTATGGCTACACCTTC
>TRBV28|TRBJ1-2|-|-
CASSPGSGYTF
TGTGCCAGCAGCCCCGGGAGTGGCTACACCTTC
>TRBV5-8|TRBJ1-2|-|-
CASSFMEAGNYGYTF
TGTGCCAGCAGTTTCATGGAGGCGGGAAACTATGGCTACACCTTC
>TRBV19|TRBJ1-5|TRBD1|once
CVWTGGRNRRSNQPQHF
TGTGTCTGGACAGGAGGAAGGAATAGGCGTAGCAATCAGCCCCAGCATTTT
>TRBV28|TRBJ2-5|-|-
CASSSPRETQYF
TGTGCCAGCAGTTCCCCCCGGGAGACCCAGTACTTC
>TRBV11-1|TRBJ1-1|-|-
CASSLVQGNTEAFF
TGTGCCAGCAGCTTAGTACAGGGGAACACTGAAGCTTTCTTT
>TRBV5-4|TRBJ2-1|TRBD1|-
CASGGSQGDEQFF
TGTGCCAGCGGAGGTTCTCAGGGGGATGAGCAGTTCTTC
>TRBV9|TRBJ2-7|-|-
CASSVGDGYEQYF
TGTGCCAGCAGCGTAGGGGACGGCTACGAGCAGTACTTC
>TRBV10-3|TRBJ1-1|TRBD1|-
CAISAGTANTEAFF
TGTGCCATCAGTGCCGGGACAGCTAACACTGAAGCTTTCTTT
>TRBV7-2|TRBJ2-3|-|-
CASSLDSRQDTQYF
TGTGCCAGCAGCTTGGACTCGCGGCAAGATACGCAGTATTTT
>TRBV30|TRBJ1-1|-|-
CAWRKTQGRYTEAFF
TGTGCCTGGCGGAAGACACAGGGTAGGTACACTGAAGCTTTCTTT
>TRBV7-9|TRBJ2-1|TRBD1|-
CASSLVLGTGLDNEQFF
TGTGCCAGCAGCTTAGTGTTAGGGACAGGGTTGGACAATGAGCAGTTCTTC
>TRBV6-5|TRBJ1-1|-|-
CASSGQGDTEAFF
TGTGCCAGCAGCGGGCAGGGTGACACTGAAGCTTTCTTT
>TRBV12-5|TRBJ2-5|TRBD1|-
CASGPDRGETQYF
TGTGCTAGTGGCCCGGACAGGGGGGAGACCCAGTACTTC
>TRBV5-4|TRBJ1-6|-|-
CASSLFSGNNSPLHF
TGTGCCAGCAGCTTGTTCTCGGGGAATAATTCACCCCTCCACTTT